This T cell receptor beta chain was identified in a study of T-cell memory formation after mild COVID-19. TCRdb re-called the 5' RACE reads through MiXCR, storing one row per CDR3 protein. In the table there are about 320,000 distinct CDR3 sequences, roughly 13% of which are singletons. Overall study results and limits: Prior to infection, memory already included some responding clones, suggesting cross-reactive memory joined.

Worth noting for this clonotype: Its antigen remains unknown.

Trimming took off 1 base at V and 9 bases at J, with 10 bases between the two ends. The CDR3 length is 13 residues. This rearrangement joins TRBV12-3 or TRBV12-4 to TRBJ2-1; no reliable D call. This receptor was identified in a man younger than 35 who had mild COVID-19 (a few samples of this study predate the infection). Cell type and time point are not known. Input material: PBMCs or a T cell subset sorted from them (not recorded which). CDR3 loop: CASSLGPGSEQFF. For the CDR3, the DNA is TGTGCCAGCAGTTTAGGGCCCGGCAGTGAGCAGTTCTTC.